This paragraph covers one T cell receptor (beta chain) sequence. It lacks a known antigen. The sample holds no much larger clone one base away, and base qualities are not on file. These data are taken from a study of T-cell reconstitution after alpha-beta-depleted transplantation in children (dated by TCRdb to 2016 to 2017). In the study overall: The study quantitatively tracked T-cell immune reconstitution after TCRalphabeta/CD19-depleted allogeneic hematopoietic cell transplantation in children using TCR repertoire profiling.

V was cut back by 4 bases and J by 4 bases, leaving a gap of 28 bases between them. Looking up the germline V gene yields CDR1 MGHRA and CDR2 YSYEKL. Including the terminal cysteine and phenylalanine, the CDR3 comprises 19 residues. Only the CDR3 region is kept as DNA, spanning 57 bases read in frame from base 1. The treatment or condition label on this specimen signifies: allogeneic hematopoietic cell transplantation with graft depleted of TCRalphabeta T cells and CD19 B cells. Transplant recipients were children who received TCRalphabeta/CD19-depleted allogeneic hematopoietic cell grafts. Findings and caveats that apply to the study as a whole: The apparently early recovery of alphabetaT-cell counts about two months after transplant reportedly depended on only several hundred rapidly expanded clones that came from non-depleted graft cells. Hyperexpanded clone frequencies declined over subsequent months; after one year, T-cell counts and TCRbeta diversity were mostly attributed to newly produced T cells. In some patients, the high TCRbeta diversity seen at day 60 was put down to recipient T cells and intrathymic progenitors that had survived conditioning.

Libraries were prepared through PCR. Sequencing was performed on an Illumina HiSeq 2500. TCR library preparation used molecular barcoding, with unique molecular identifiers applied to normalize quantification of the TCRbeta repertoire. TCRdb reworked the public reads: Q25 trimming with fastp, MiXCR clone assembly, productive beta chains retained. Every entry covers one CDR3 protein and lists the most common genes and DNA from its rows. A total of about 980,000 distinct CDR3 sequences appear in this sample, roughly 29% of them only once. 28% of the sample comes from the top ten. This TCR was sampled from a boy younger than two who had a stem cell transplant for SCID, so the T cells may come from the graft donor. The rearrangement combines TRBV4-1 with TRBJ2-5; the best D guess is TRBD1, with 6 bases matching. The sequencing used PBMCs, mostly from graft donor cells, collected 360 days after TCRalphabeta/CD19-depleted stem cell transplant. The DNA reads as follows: TGCGCCAGCAGCCGGGGGCTTAAGACAGCCTCCCTAGGTCGAGAGACCCAGTACTTC. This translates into CASSRGLKTASLGRETQYF.